These 30 T cell receptor beta chains came from one sample sequenced in a study of cytomegalovirus exposure and HLA in healthy donors. The PCR had 60 Vbeta and 13 Jbeta primers. Repertoires were generated with immunoSEQ multiplex PCR, while TCRdb's copy carries only in-frame clones and drops some. The sample shows about 110,000 clones, approximately 70% of them seen only once. The sample was PBMCs. Receptors were obtained from a boy younger than 18 in good health and CMV-seronegative.

The chain is built from TRBV30 and TRBJ2-7; 10 nucleotides align to TRBD2. V trimming: 4 bases; J trimming: 1 base; junction bases outside the gene matches: 1. Germline-derived CDR1 and CDR2 are GTSNPN and SVGIG (reference sequence). CDR3 length: 13 amino acids. CDR3 nucleotide sequence: TGTGCCTGGACTAGCGGGAGATCCTACGAGCAGTACTTC. Amino acids: CAWTSGRSYEQYF. The full variable domain, its missing parts supplied by reference TRBV30 and TRBJ2-7, is SQTIHQWPATLVQPVGSPLSLECTVEGTSNPNLYWYRQAAGRGLQLLFYSVGIGQISSEVPQNLSASRPQDRQFILSSKKLLLSDSGFYLCAWTSGRSYEQYFGPGTRLTVT.

This clone was seen a few times. The chain uses TRBV4-3 and TRBJ1-4; D ambiguous. This CDR3 region has 15 residues. The germline CDR1 and CDR2 sequences are LGHNA and YSLEER. With 0 bases removed from V and 8 bases from J, the gap between germline ends came to 13 bases. In DNA, the CDR3 is TGCGCCAGCAGCCAAGATGGAGCAGGACTAGAAAAACTGTTTTTT. Translated: CASSQDGAGLEKLFF.

The chain uses TRBV30 and TRBJ2-5, with 11 nucleotides matching TRBD2. Per the germline V gene, CDR1 is GTSNPN and CDR2 is SVGIG (reference sequence). The CDR3 spans 16 residues. V was pared by 2 bases and J by 5 bases, with 10 bases of the junction left unmatched. CDR3 loop: CAWSPTYGLAGETQYF. In nucleotides, the CDR3 is TGTGCCTGGAGTCCTACCTACGGACTAGCGGGCGAGACCCAGTACTTC.

This clone was counted a few times. At the DNA level, this CDR3 is encoded by other sequences in the same sample as well. The chain employs TRBV28 and TRBJ2-7, with TRBD1 identical over 9 bases. The CDR3 consists of 13 residues. The V gene end was trimmed by 6 bases and the J gene end by 2 bases; junction bases not matched to a gene: 2. Germline V gene data show CDR1 as MDHEN and CDR2 as SYDVKM. The CDR3 reads CASRGQGTYEQYF. The CDR3 DNA reads TGTGCCAGCAGAGGACAGGGGACCTACGAGCAGTACTTC.

This chain links TRBV4-3 with TRBJ1-2; no clear D gene. The CDR3 length is 15 residues. Germline V gene sequence: CDR1 LGHNA, CDR2 YSLEER. Deletions cut 2 bases from V and 0 bases from J, with 10 bases between. The CDR3 coding sequence is TGCGCCAGCAGCCAATTACATCTCCCTAACTATGGCTACACCTTC. Translation: CASSQLHLPNYGYTF.

This sequence joins TRBV7-7 and TRBJ2-5; D ambiguous. Germline CDR1 is SSHAT and CDR2 is FNYEAQ (reference sequence). The CDR3 is 12 amino acids. V gave up 10 bases and J gave up 2 bases, with 11 bases separating them. The CDR3 spells CAIRSNQETQYF. The CDR3 region has the DNA TGTGCCATACGTAGTAATCAAGAGACCCAGTACTTC.

V usage is TRBV4-1 and J usage is TRBJ2-3; the D is unclear. Germline V gene data show CDR1 as MGHRA and CDR2 as YSYEKL. V lost 4 bases and J 1 base, leaving 9 bases between the germline ends. The CDR3 consists of 14 residues. This CDR3 reads CASSPRFGTDTQYF. CDR3 DNA: TGCGCCAGCAGCCCCAGATTCGGCACAGATACGCAGTATTTT.

The chain is built from TRBV27 and TRBJ1-2; 7 positions agree with TRBD1. CDR1 MNHEY and CDR2 SMNVEV come from the germline V gene (reference sequence). The J segment lost 4 bases and the V segment lost 5 bases, leaving 16 bases of the junction unmatched. The CDR3 totals 17 residues. The CDR3 loop reads CASSVTGLALTRYGYTF. DNA for the CDR3: TGTGCCAGCAGTGTGACAGGGCTGGCATTAACTCGCTATGGCTACACCTTC.

This chain uses TRBV30 with TRBJ2-2; tentatively, D is TRBD2 (5 bases). The CDR3 has 12 residues. The germline V gene encodes CDR1 GTSNPN and CDR2 SVGIG (reference sequence). The CDR3 region is CASGRGTGELFF. The CDR3 coding sequence is TGTGCATCCGGACGGGGCACCGGGGAGCTGTTTTTT.

The V gene is TRBV5-1, the J gene TRBJ2-5, with 7 bases fitting TRBD1. J lost 1 base, V lost 2 bases, and 5 bases had no gene match. The CDR3 length is 15 residues. Germline loops: CDR1 SGHRS, CDR2 YFSETQ. The CDR3, as DNA: TGCGCCAGCAGCTTCTCTCCAGGGGGCCAAGAGACCCAGTACTTC. This codes for CASSFSPGGQETQYF.

The J gene is TRBJ1-4, the V gene TRBV4-3; tentative D call: TRBD1 (5 bases). Between the trimmed V and J ends, which lost 6 bases and 5 bases, there was a span of 16 bases. CDR3 length: 15 residues. CDR1 is LGHNA and CDR2 is YSLEER in the germline V gene. CDR3 sequence: CASRQRGGGNEKLFF. Here the CDR3 DNA reads TGCGCCAGCAGGCAACGGGGGGGAGGAAATGAAAAACTGTTTTTT.

This clone has only a few counts. This chain uses TRBV7-8 with TRBJ1-2, with D perhaps TRBD1 (5 bases). V dropped 3 bases and J dropped 6 bases, with 11 bases sitting between them. CDR1 is SGHVS, CDR2 FQNEAQ, per germline. The CDR3 is made up of 13 amino acids. In DNA, the CDR3 is TGTGCCAGCAGCTTCTATGACAGTGATGGCTACACCTTC. Residues: CASSFYDSDGYTF.

J is TRBJ1-6 and V is TRBV5-4; D perhaps matches TRBD1 (6 bases). The CDR3 is made up of 14 amino acids. V gave up 4 bases and J gave up 9 bases, with 14 bases separating them. Germline V gene data show CDR1 as SGHNT and CDR2 as YYREEE (reference sequence). CDR3 bases: TGTGCCAGCAGCCTGATGGGGGCAGCTTCACCCCTCCACTTT. This gives the protein CASSLMGAASPLHF.

V usage is TRBV6-1 and J usage is TRBJ2-1; 8 bases match TRBD1. V trimming: 4 bases; J trimming: 2 bases; junction bases outside the gene matches: 7. The CDR3 length is 16 residues. Looked up from germline, CDR1 is MNHNS and CDR2 is SASEGT. CDR3 amino acids: CASSVMDRVPYNEQFF. The CDR3 DNA reads TGTGCCAGCAGTGTTATGGACAGGGTACCCTACAATGAGCAGTTCTTC.

The CDR3 spells CASSQLGRGFYNEQFF. CDR3 sequence (DNA): TGTGCCAGCAGCCAATTAGGGAGGGGATTTTACAATGAGCAGTTCTTC. The chain has TRBV4-2 and TRBJ2-1; 7 bases align to TRBD2. The V gene's germline CDR1 is LGHNA and CDR2 YNFKEQ. CDR3 length equals 16 residues. With 2 bases clipped from V and 4 bases from J, the junction kept 8 bases outside the gene matches.

The CDR3 DNA sequence: TGTGCCAGCAGTGGTATAGCGGGCACCGGGGAGCTGTTTTTT. Translation gives CASSGIAGTGELFF. The chain uses TRBV2 and TRBJ2-2; TRBD2 matches at 7 bases. Germline loops: CDR1 SNHLY, CDR2 FYNNEI. CDR3 length: 14 amino acids. V lost 4 bases and J lost 4; bases outside the gene matches: 3.

This sequence joins TRBV2 and TRBJ1-2, with 8 bases fitting TRBD1. CDR1 and CDR2 (germline): SNHLY, FYNNEI. J was trimmed by 6 bases and V by 2 bases; bases with no gene match: 8. CDR3 size: 15 residues. CDR3 DNA: TGTGCCAGCAGTGAAATTGGGTTGACAGGGGATGGCTACACCTTC. This sequence encodes CASSEIGLTGDGYTF.

J is TRBJ1-2 and V is TRBV4-1, with 10 bases identical to TRBD1. J was trimmed by 3 bases and V by 3 bases; bases with no gene match: 1. The CDR3 is 14 residues long. The V gene's germline CDR1 is MGHRA and CDR2 YSYEKL. DNA of the CDR3: TGCGCCAGCAGCCAGACAGGGGGCGACTATGGCTACACCTTC. It yields the protein CASSQTGGDYGYTF.

The chain has TRBV13 and TRBJ2-5; D may be TRBD2 (6 bases). CDR1 PRHDT and CDR2 FYEKMQ come from the germline V gene (reference sequence). The germline V and J ends were trimmed by 4 bases and 4 bases, with 13 bases remaining between them. This CDR3 is built from 14 residues. The CDR3 region is CASSSGLRRETQYF. For the CDR3, the DNA is TGTGCCAGCAGCTCCGGACTACGCCGAGAGACCCAGTACTTC.

The J gene is TRBJ2-3, the V gene TRBV30; 15 nucleotides align to TRBD2. The CDR3 sequence is 16 residues long. The germline V gene encodes CDR1 GTSNPN and CDR2 SVGIG (reference sequence). J was trimmed by 0 bases and V by 5 bases; bases with no gene match: 3. In nucleotides, the CDR3 is TGTGCCTGGGGACTAGCGGGAGGGCCTAGCACAGATACGCAGTATTTT. Protein sequence: CAWGLAGGPSTDTQYF. The full variable domain, in which reference TRBV30 and TRBJ2-3 provide the parts outside the CDR3, is SQTIHQWPATLVQPVGSPLSLECTVEGTSNPNLYWYRQAAGRGLQLLFYSVGIGQISSEVPQNLSASRPQDRQFILSSKKLLLSDSGFYLCAWGLAGGPSTDTQYFGPGTRLTVL.

The rearrangement joins TRBV10-1 to TRBJ2-1; tentative D call: TRBD1 (5 bases). Between the trimmed V and J ends, which lost 3 bases and 7 bases, there was a span of 22 bases. This CDR3 spans 17 amino acids. CDR1 is WNHNN, CDR2 SYGVQD, per germline (reference sequence). The CDR3 nucleotides are TGCGCCAGCAGTGATTTGGTAGGGGTGCAAAGGTCGAATGAGCAGTTCTTC. The encoded protein is CASSDLVGVQRSNEQFF.

The genes are TRBV28 and TRBJ2-5, with TRBD2 matching 9 bases. The trim removed 7 bases at V and 4 bases at J, leaving 10 bases unmatched. The germline gives CDR1 MDHEN, CDR2 SYDVKM. This CDR3 is 15 amino acids long. In nucleotides, the CDR3 is TGTGCCAGCAATTCCCACGGACTAGCGTTAGAGACCCAGTACTTC. Its protein is CASNSHGLALETQYF.

The chain's CDR3 is CASSQDRGRLLSPLHF. CDR3 bases: TGTGCCAGCAGCCAAGACAGGGGGCGCTTACTTTCACCCCTCCACTTT. The V and J genes are TRBV7-2 and TRBJ1-6; 10 bases are shared with TRBD1. V gave up 5 bases and J gave up 9 bases; unmatched junction bases: 10. CDR1 is SGHTA, CDR2 FQGNSA, per germline. CDR3 size: 16 residues.

The rearrangement links TRBV11-2 to TRBJ1-1; the D is unclear. This CDR3 has 13 amino acids. Trimming stripped 2 bases from V and 10 bases from J, with 14 bases between. Germline CDR1 SGHAT, CDR2 FQNNGV. The CDR3 DNA is TGTGCCAGCAGCTTACCCCCCACTCTCGCAGCTTTCTTT. This sequence encodes CASSLPPTLAAFF.

This clone was detected a few times. This rearrangement joins TRBV30 to TRBJ2-1, with TRBD2 identical over 8 bases. The CDR3 contains 15 residues. V was pared by 4 bases and J by 7 bases, with 12 bases of the junction left unmatched. In germline, CDR1 is GTSNPN, CDR2 SVGIG (reference sequence). CDR3 nucleotides: TGTGCCTGGACTGCTGACGGGAGGGCCACTAATGAGCAGTTCTTC. Translating it yields CAWTADGRATNEQFF.

This chain links TRBV28 with TRBJ1-2; no reliable D call. This CDR3 region has 14 residues. The V end was cut by 3 bases, the J end by 2 bases, with 10 bases between. Germline CDR1 MDHEN, CDR2 SYDVKM. The CDR3 sequence is CASSFPGLNYGYTF. The DNA of the CDR3 is TGTGCCAGCAGTTTCCCAGGACTGAACTATGGCTACACCTTC.

The chain uses TRBV4-2 and TRBJ2-7; D is perhaps TRBD2 (6 bases). This CDR3 region has 14 residues. Germline assignment: CDR1 LGHNA and CDR2 YNFKEQ. The germline V and J ends were trimmed by 0 bases and 0 bases, with 6 bases remaining between them. This chain's CDR3 is CASSQETSSYEQYF. Written as DNA, the CDR3 is TGTGCCAGCAGCCAAGAGACTAGCTCCTACGAGCAGTACTTC.

The chain carries TRBV30 and TRBJ2-7; 8 bases map to TRBD1. CDR1 GTSNPN and CDR2 SVGIG come from the germline V gene (reference sequence). Trimming at V came to 3 bases and at J to 3 bases, leaving 10 bases not matched to a gene. The CDR3 runs 15 residues. The DNA of the CDR3 is TGTGCCTGGAGGGAAACAGGGGGGATTTACTACGAGCAGTACTTC. Residues: CAWRETGGIYYEQYF.

This chain connects TRBV5-8 to TRBJ1-6; 10 bases fit TRBD1. CDR1 and CDR2 from the germline V gene are SGHTS and YDEGEE. Germline trimming cut 4 bases from V and 10 bases from J; bases unmatched to any gene: 8. CDR3 length equals 15 residues. The CDR3 nucleotides read TGTGCCAGCAGCACGTGGACAGGGGGTGGGTCACCCCTCCACTTT. Its translation: CASSTWTGGGSPLHF.

A single count supports this clone. This chain uses TRBV29-1 with TRBJ2-2; D might be TRBD1 (5 bases). This CDR3 has 12 amino acids. Per germline, CDR1 SQVTM and CDR2 ANQGSEA. The CDR3 reads CRRQTNTGELFF. The CDR3 region has the DNA TGCAGGAGACAGACCAACACCGGGGAGCTGTTTTTT.